The 2 T cell receptor beta chains reported below all come from one sample, sequenced in a study of T-cell memory formation after mild COVID-19. TCRdb processed the 5' RACE reads anew with MiXCR; each CDR3 protein has one entry. The table includes under 150,000 distinct CDR3 sequences, around a fifth detected once. Sequencing was performed on PBMCs or a T cell subset sorted from them (not recorded which). These receptors were collected from a young man who had mild COVID-19 (a few samples of this study predate the infection). Cell type and time point are not known.

The chain links TRBV7-9 to TRBJ2-3; weak D call: TRBD2 (6 bases). Between the trimmed V and J ends, which lost 5 bases and 0 bases, there was a span of 21 bases. The CDR3 contains 18 residues. Germline V gene data show CDR1 as SEHNR and CDR2 as FQNEAQ (reference sequence). DNA for the CDR3: TGTGCCAGCAGCCCTGGGGAGGTATCCAGGATGAGCACAGATACGCAGTATTTT. As protein: CASSPGEVSRMSTDTQYF.

The chain is built from TRBV6-2 or TRBV6-3 and TRBJ2-5; 9 bases are shared with TRBD2. The CDR3 runs 14 residues. The germline CDR1 and CDR2 sequences are MNHEY and SVGEGT. The V gene end was trimmed by 4 bases and the J gene end by 8 bases; junction bases not matched to a gene: 8. CDR3 protein: CASSLGAGGNTQYF. In DNA form, the CDR3 reads TGTGCCAGCAGTTTGGGCGCGGGGGGGAATACCCAGTACTTC.